Below, 4 T cell receptor beta chains from the same sample are listed, as sequenced in a study of regulatory T cells in long-lasting Graves disease. Arm-PCR with iRepertoire HTBI primers amplified the CDR3 regions for these TCR beta libraries. TCRdb used MiXCR to reprocess the multiplex PCR reads, holding one entry per CDR3 protein. The sample includes a few hundred thousand distinct CDR3 sequences, roughly 25% of them seen just once. Time point defined: persistent/refractory GD, antithyroid drugs over 5 years with positive TRAb. Extracted RNA from PBMCs served as the source of the TCR library. This sample comprised peripheral blood mononuclear cells (PBMCs), obtained when the disease was refractory, from a patient treated with antithyroid drugs. The receptors shown here come from a woman in her forties with Graves disease.

This clonotype was observed many times. The chain employs TRBV20-1 and TRBJ1-5; TRBD1 matches at 7 bases. Germline trimming cut 3 bases from V and 7 bases from J; bases unmatched to any gene: 9. The CDR3 totals 14 residues. From germline, CDR1 is DFQATT and CDR2 SNEGSKA (reference sequence). The DNA of the CDR3 is TGCAGTGCTAGGAAGACAGGGTCTCGGCAGCCCCAGCATTTT. This gives the protein CSARKTGSRQPQHF.

The chain combines TRBV5-1 with TRBJ2-7, with 8 bases fitting TRBD1. The length of the CDR3 is 13 residues. The germline V gene has CDR1 SGHRS and CDR2 YFSETQ. The ends lost 6 bases at V and 7 bases at J; junction bases unmatched: 9. CDR3 nucleotides: TGCGCCAGCACCGCACAGGGGGGACGGGAGCAGTACTTC. Residues: CASTAQGGREQYF.

This clonotype showed up many times. The V and J genes are TRBV11-2 and TRBJ2-7; 10 bases fit TRBD1. Germline V gene lookup returns CDR1 SGHAT and CDR2 FQNNGV. V trimming: 8 bases; J trimming: 3 bases; junction bases outside the gene matches: 10. The CDR3 length is 15 residues. DNA of the CDR3: TGTGCCAGCGGGGGTCTGGACAGGGGGATCTACGAGCAGTACTTC. It codes for CASGGLDRGIYEQYF.

V and J are TRBV7-9 and TRBJ2-5, with D perhaps matching TRBD2 (6 bases). The CDR3 runs to 16 residues. The ends were cut back, 1 base at V and 4 bases at J, with 16 bases in the middle. The germline gives CDR1 SEHNR, CDR2 FQNEAQ (reference sequence). The DNA of the CDR3 is TGTGCCAGCAGCTTAGAGCGGGTTGGGGGTAGAGAGACCCAGTACTTC. Amino acid sequence: CASSLERVGGRETQYF. Variable domain in full (rest from reference TRBV7-9 and TRBJ2-5): DTGVSQNPRHKITKRGQNVTFRCDPISEHNRLYWYRQTLGQGPEFLTYFQNEAQLEKSRLLSDRFSAERPKGSFSTLEIQRTEQGDSAMYLCASSLERVGGRETQYFGPGTRLLVL.